Included here is one TCR beta chain sequence, with context. Its antigen has not been determined. No base qualities exist here, and no much larger clone lies one base off it. Donors were healthy HIV-negative adults with no recently reported acute infections or vaccinations. Every donor was a Caucasian adult living in Nashville, Tennessee, USA. CD4+ T cells were enriched by magnetic negative selection, after which naive cells were positively selected on CD45RA and the negative fraction was taken as the memory subset. Blood was collected by leukapheresis, and PBMCs were isolated by Ficoll-Histopaque density gradient centrifugation and then cryopreserved in liquid nitrogen vapor phase. Analytical flow cytometry was used to check the purity and quantity of every magnetically sorted T cell population. From each sorted fraction, genomic DNA was isolated and quantified by UV absorbance on a Nanodrop 2000c.

Including cysteine and phenylalanine, the CDR3 has 13 amino acids. Here the CDR3 DNA is all that survives: 39 bases in frame from base 1. From a lookup of the germline V gene, CDR1 and CDR2 are SGHRS and YFSETQ. A distance of 9 bases separates the germline ends of V and J, which lose 4 bases and 5 bases respectively. This specimen comes from a study of shared clonotypes between healthy human individuals (dated by TCRdb to the early 2020s). Notes on the research overall: A few men and a couple of women, aged 18 to 49 years, made up the cohort. To increase sequencing depth and limit assay-specific biases, TCR repertoire library preparation and sequencing were carried out by different laboratories using diverse techniques. For each donor, CD4 naive and CD4 memory were each given three plates, CD8 naive was given two plates, and CD8 memory was given one plate. Each donor's leukapheresis produced roughly between roughly 0.85 and 9.5 billion PBMCs. To estimate repertoire size and how much clonotypes are shared between individuals, the study performed deep sequencing of blood TCR repertoires from five healthy adults.

TCR CDR3 regions were amplified from genomic DNA by multiplex PCR using the deep immunoSEQ assay. Extracted genomic DNA from each cell subset was distributed evenly across all wells of several immunoSEQ 96-well plates, and each plate was treated as a replicate. For sorted subsets, about 0.2 ug genomic DNA, equal to 30,000 to 35,000 T cell genomes, was loaded into each replicate PCR. Purified libraries were quantified with a Qubit 3.0 fluorometer, sized on a Bioanalyzer 2100, and re-quantified with the KAPA Library Quantification kit. Every immunoSEQ 96-well plate was sequenced on a separate single-read 150-cycle Illumina NextSeq 550 flow cell. Per the source publication's procedure: Because the immunoSEQ output included only junctional sequences and no quality scores, the filtering could not be the same as the filtering used for full-length reads. To assign V/J genes and CDR3, sequences were annotated using PyIR, a Python wrapper for IgBLAST v1.9, with IMGT germline references. Reads with weak V/J assignments (E-value above 1e-6), missing CDR3, stop codons, out-of-frame junctions, or ambiguous translated residues were removed. A V3J clonotype was defined by an identical inferred V gene, J gene, and CDR3 amino acid sequence. The percentage overlap between two repertoires was calculated by dividing the number of shared unique clonotypes by the size of the smaller repertoire. Three approaches were used to assess repertoire richness: RTK rarefaction, the Chao1 estimator, and Recon v2.1 estimates of unobserved clonotypes. Generation probabilities were computed with OLGA for all TCRbeta clonotypes obtained by the gDNA method from four donors. As stored in TCRdb, this immuneACCESS dataset retains in-frame rearrangements with V and J assigned. A fraction of the clones does not appear; measured against another copy, unresolved V genes explain less than half of the discrepancy, and the remainder lacks a known reason. D and trimming were read from the DNA, whereas the V and J calls and clone size are those reported in that table. This sample comprises some 900,000 clones, approximately 76% of them detected only once. The ten most abundant clones make up 1.5% of the sample.

Overall study outcomes, separate from this receptor: Pairwise subsampling indicated that sequencing depth was expected to affect the degree of clonotype sharing among donors. Even with the large sequencing depth, rarefaction of the sorted-subset datasets indicated that sequencing was incomplete. When a few donors were compared, the shared fraction of clonotypes was around 4.6% for naive CD4, about 4% for naive CD8, 2.3% for memory CD4, and roughly 0.4% for memory CD8. Naive subsets generally had larger estimated clonotype richness than memory subsets. Because the study included only a small number of donors, the genetic and exposure-history diversity represented was limited. Compared with non-shared clonotypes, clonotypes shared by all four sorted-subset donors had higher generation probabilities. Sampling was restricted to blood, and TCR repertoires in tissue are likely to differ from TCR repertoires in blood.

The source of this sequence is a man between 18 and 29 years old in good health. The chain couples TRBV5-1 to TRBJ2-2; a weak D assignment points to TRBD2 (6 bases agree). Sample: memory CD4+ T cells sorted from blood. The cell subset or site label, read with the paper, signifies: CD45RA-negative fraction. The CDR3 region reads CASSAGGTGELFF. The DNA is as follows: TGCGCCAGCAGCGCCGGGGGAACCGGGGAGCTGTTTTTT.